Given below is one TCR beta chain in context. Looked up from germline, CDR1 is KGHSH and CDR2 is LQKENI. V trimming: 1 base; J trimming: 8 bases; junction bases outside the gene matches: 4. The CDR3 sequence is 13 residues long. The sample is drawn from a study of T cell changes during pregnancy in multiple sclerosis. Clones were read by immunoSEQ multiplex PCR, and TCRdb kept only the in-frame ones, dropping some. This table has tens of thousands of clones, approximately 95% appearing once. The chain couples TRBV18 to TRBJ1-1, with 7 bases fitting TRBD1. The sequence came from a female donor in good health, enrolled as a control in a pregnancy study. Sequenced here: peripheral blood, sampled in the second trimester of pregnancy. CDR3 in amino acids: CASSPQGGGEAFF. The CDR3 coding sequence is TGTGCCAGCTCACCACAAGGGGGCGGAGAAGCTTTCTTT.